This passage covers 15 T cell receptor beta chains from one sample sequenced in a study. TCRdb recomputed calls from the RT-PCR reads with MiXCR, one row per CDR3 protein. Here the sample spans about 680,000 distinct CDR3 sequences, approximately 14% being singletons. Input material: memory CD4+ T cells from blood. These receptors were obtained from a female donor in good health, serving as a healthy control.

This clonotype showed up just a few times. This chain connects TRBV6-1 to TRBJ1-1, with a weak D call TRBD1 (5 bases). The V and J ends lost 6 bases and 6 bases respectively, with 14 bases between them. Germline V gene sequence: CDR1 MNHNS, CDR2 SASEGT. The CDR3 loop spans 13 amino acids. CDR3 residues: CASRSWRDSEAFF. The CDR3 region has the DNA TGTGCCAGCAGGAGTTGGAGGGACTCTGAAGCTTTCTTT.

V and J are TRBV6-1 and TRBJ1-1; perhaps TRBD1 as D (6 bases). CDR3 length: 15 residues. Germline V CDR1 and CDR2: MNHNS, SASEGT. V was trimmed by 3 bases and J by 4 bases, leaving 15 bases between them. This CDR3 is CASSDEGGRVTEAFF. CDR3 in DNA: TGTGCCAGCAGTGACGAGGGGGGAAGAGTCACTGAAGCTTTCTTT.

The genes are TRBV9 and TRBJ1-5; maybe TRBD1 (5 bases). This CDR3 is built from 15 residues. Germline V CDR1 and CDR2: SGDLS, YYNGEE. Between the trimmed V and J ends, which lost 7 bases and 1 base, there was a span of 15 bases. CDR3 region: CASGPGTESNQPQHF. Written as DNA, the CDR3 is TGTGCCAGCGGACCCGGGACCGAGAGCAATCAGCCCCAGCATTTT. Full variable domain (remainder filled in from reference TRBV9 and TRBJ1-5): DSGVTQTPKHLITATGQRVTLRCSPRSGDLSVYWYQQSLDQGLQFLIQYYNGEERAKGNILERFSAQQFPDLHSELNLSSLELGDSALYFCASGPGTESNQPQHFGDGTRLSIL.

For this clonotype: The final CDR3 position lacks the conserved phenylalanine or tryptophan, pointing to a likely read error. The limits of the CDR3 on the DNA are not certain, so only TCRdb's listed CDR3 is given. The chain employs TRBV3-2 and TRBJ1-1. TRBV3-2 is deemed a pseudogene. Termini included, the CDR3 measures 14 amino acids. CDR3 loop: CASSQDGMNTEAFC.

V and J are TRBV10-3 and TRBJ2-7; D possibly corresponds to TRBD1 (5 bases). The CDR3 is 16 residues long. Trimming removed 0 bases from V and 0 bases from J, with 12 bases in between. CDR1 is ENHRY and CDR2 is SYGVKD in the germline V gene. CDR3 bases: TGTGCCATCAGTGAGTCGAAAACAGGCACCTCCTACGAGCAGTACTTC. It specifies CAISESKTGTSYEQYF.

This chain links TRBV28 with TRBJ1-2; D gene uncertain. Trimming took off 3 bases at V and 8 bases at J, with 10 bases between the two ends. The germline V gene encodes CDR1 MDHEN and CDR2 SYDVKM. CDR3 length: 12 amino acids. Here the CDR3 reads CASSFWGNGYTF. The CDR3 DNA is TGTGCCAGCAGTTTTTGGGGAAACGGCTACACCTTC.

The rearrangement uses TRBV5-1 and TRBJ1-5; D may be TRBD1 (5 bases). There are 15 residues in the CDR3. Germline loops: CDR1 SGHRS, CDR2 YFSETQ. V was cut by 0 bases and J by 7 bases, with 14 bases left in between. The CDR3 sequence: CASSLGDGQGQPQHF. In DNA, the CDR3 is TGCGCCAGCAGCTTGGGGGACGGGCAAGGGCAGCCCCAGCATTTT.

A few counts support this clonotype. The CDR3 reads CASNLDRGYEQYF. CDR3 DNA sequence: TGCGCCAGCAACTTAGACAGGGGCTACGAGCAGTACTTC. The rearrangement joins TRBV5-1 to TRBJ2-7; 8 nucleotides match TRBD1. The CDR3 runs to 13 residues. The V gene end was trimmed by 6 bases and the J gene end by 3 bases; junction bases not matched to a gene: 5. CDR1 is SGHRS, CDR2 YFSETQ, per germline.

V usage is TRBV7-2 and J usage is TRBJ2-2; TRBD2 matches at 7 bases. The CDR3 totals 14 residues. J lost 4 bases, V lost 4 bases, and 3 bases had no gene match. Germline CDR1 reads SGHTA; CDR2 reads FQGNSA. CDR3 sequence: CASSSPSGTGELFF. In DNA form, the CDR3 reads TGTGCCAGCAGCTCCCCTAGCGGCACCGGGGAGCTGTTTTTT.

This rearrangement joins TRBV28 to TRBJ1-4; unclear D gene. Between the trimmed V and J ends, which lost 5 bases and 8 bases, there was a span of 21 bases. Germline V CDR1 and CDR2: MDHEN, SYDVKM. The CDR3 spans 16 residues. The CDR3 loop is CASSRSRGGDAEKLFF. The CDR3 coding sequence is TGTGCCAGCAGTCGCTCGAGAGGAGGTGATGCGGAAAAACTGTTTTTT.

The DNA for the CDR3 is TGTGCCAGCAGCAAATATTTATCGATCGGCGGGAGAGGTGATACGCAGTATTTT. It yields the protein CASSKYLSIGGRGDTQYF. The chain links TRBV21-1 to TRBJ2-3; the table calls TRBD2, which could not be checked here. TRBV21-1 is assigned pseudogene status. The CDR3 runs 18 residues.

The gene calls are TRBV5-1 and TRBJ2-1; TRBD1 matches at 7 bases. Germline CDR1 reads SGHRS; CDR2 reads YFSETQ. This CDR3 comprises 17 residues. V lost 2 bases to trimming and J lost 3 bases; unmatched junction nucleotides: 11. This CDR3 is CASSLGAAGGNYNEQFF. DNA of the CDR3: TGCGCCAGCAGCTTAGGGGCCGCAGGGGGAAACTACAATGAGCAGTTCTTC.

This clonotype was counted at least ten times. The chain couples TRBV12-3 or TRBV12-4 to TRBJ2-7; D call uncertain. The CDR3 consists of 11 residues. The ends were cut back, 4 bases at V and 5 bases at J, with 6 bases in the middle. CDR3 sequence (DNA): TGTGCCAGCAGTTATATGGACGAGCAGTACTTC. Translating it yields CASSYMDEQYF.

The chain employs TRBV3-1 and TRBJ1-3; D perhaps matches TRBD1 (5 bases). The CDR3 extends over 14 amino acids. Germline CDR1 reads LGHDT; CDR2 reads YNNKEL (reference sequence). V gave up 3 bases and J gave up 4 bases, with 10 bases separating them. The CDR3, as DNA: TGTGCCAGCAGCCAGTCCGGGACGGGAAACACCATATATTTT. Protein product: CASSQSGTGNTIYF.

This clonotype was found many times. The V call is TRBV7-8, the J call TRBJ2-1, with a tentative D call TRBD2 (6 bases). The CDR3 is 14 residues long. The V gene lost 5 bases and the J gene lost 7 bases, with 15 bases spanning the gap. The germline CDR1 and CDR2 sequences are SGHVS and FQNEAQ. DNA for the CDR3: TGTGCCAGCAGCCCATCCAGACTAGGTAATGAGCAGTTCTTC. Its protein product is CASSPSRLGNEQFF.